The T cell receptor beta chain described here comes from a study of CD8 T cells in ankylosing spondylitis. General observations from the study: Reportedly, matched ankylosing spondylitis synovial fluid was significantly enriched for disease-linked clones. Researchers report that disease-linked clones proved CD8+ and relatively rare in peripheral blood. In ankylosing spondylitis blood, a motif of seven to nine highly homologous TCR beta variants appeared characteristic. Previously reported in reactive arthritis synovial fluid and blood were some of the motif variants.

This CDR3 contains 13 residues. The ends were cut back, 3 bases at V and 5 bases at J, with 10 bases in the middle. In germline, CDR1 is SGHTA, CDR2 FQGNSA. Each TCR beta library was made by quantitative 5'-RACE that incorporated molecular barcodes. Each CDR3 protein gets one entry after TCRdb re-called the 5' RACE reads with MiXCR. The table shows around 890,000 distinct CDR3 sequences, with approximately 12% occurring only once. This clonotype was found many times. Its cognate antigen is unknown. Sequenced sample: blood, either unsorted or a sorted T cell fraction (not recorded which). This clonotype was sampled from a male donor with ankylosing spondylitis. The chain has TRBV7-2 and TRBJ2-5, with TRBD2 as a possible D gene (5 bases). The CDR3 loop reads CASSFGKGETQYF. CDR3 DNA: TGTGCCAGCAGCTTCGGGAAAGGGGAGACCCAGTACTTC.